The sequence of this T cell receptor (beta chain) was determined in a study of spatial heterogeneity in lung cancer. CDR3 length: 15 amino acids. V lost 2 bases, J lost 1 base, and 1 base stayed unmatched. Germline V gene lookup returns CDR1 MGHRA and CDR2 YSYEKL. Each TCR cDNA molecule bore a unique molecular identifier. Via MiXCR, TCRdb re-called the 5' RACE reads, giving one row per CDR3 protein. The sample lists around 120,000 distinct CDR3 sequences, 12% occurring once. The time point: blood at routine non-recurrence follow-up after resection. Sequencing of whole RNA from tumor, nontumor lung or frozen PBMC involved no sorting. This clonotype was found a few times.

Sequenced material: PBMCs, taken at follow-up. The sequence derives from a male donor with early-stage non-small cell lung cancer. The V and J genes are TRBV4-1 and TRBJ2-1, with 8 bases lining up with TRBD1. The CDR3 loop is CASSQQGASYNEQFF. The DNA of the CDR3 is TGCGCCAGCAGCCAACAGGGGGCTTCCTACAATGAGCAGTTCTTC.